The entry below gives a single T cell receptor (beta chain) sequence along with its context. As yet, its antigen is unknown. This sample is drawn from a study of T cell responses to AZD1222 COVID-19 vaccine. Broader study findings: Mostly white British, mostly female donors; authors suggested clonal diversity may be underestimated.

Germline CDR1 MGHDK, CDR2 SYGVNS. V dropped 6 bases and J dropped 2; count of bases not matched to a gene: 10. The CDR3 is 15 residues long. Generated by immunoSEQ multiplex PCR, the TCRdb table keeps only in-frame clones and is missing some. Of 35,000 to 45,000 clones in the sample, over 60% are singletons; the top ten hold 3% to 5%. The chain links TRBV25-1 to TRBJ2-7; 7 positions match TRBD1. The material sequenced was peripheral blood, taken on day 0 of AZD1222 vaccination. The receptor was isolated from an adult in good health. In DNA form, the CDR3 reads TGTGCCAGCAGCCCCCTCGACAGGGACCCCTACGAGCAGTACTTC. Its protein is CASSPLDRDPYEQYF.